Listed here are 32 T cell receptor beta chains from one sample, sequenced in a study of shared clonotypes between healthy human individuals (dated by TCRdb to between 2020 and 2021). Library generation was performed with the immunoSEQ multiplex PCR assay. TCRdb obtained this table from immuneACCESS and retained in-frame rearrangements with V and J assigned. These tables miss some clones; where compared with another copy, unresolved V genes account for less than half of the shortfall, and the remainder is unexplained. The sample table contains over a million clones; only one count was recorded for about 70% of them. The ten largest make up roughly 1.5% of the sample. Sequenced: memory CD4+ T cells sorted from blood. The sample's cell subset or site label, decoded: CD45RA-negative fraction. The receptor source for this set is a man aged 18 to 29 in good health.

Note on this clone: Different DNA sequences within this sample yield the same CDR3. The chain employs TRBV7-8 and TRBJ1-2; D might be TRBD1 (6 bases). The germline V gene has CDR1 SGHVS and CDR2 FQNEAQ. V was cut by 1 base and J by 8 bases, with 14 bases left in between. The CDR3 extends over 14 amino acids. In nucleotides, the CDR3 is TGTGCCAGCAGCTTAGGCGGACAGAGTTACGGCTACACCTTC. This gives the protein CASSLGGQSYGYTF.

The rearrangement joins TRBV9 to TRBJ2-3; 12 bases line up with TRBD2. Germline-derived CDR1 and CDR2 are SGDLS and YYNGEE. CDR3 size: 19 residues. V lost 3 bases and J lost 2; bases outside the gene matches: 13. The CDR3 coding sequence is TGTGCCAGCAGCGCTCGGGGACTAGCGGGTGGCGGGGACACAGATACGCAGTATTTT. This encodes CASSARGLAGGGDTDTQYF.

This clone showed up just once. A read error likely explains this, since a far larger clone differs by one base. Written as DNA, the CDR3 is TGTGCCAGCAGTAAAAGAGTCAGCAATCAGCCCCAGCATTTT. It specifies CASSKRVSNQPQHF. The J gene is TRBJ1-5, the V gene TRBV2; no clear D. Trimming removed 5 bases from V and 1 base from J, with 9 bases in between. CDR1 is SNHLY, CDR2 FYNNEI, per germline. This CDR3 region has 14 residues.

This chain joins TRBV6-1 and TRBJ2-7; tentatively, D is TRBD1 (5 bases). V was trimmed by 1 base and J by 9 bases, leaving 19 bases between them. Per the germline V gene, CDR1 is MNHNS and CDR2 is SASEGT. CDR3 size: 15 residues. CDR3 DNA sequence: TGTGCCAGCAGTGAAGGTAGGGGCCTCCGATTCGGGCAGTACTTC. Amino acid sequence: CASSEGRGLRFGQYF.

The V and J genes are TRBV19 and TRBJ2-7; no definite D call. The CDR3 contains 14 residues. Germline CDR1 and CDR2: LNHDA and SQIVND (reference sequence). The V gene lost 10 bases and the J gene lost 0 bases, with 16 bases spanning the gap. The CDR3 region is CATREDPSSYEQYF. CDR3 DNA sequence: TGTGCCACCCGAGAGGACCCGAGCTCCTACGAGCAGTACTTC.

The V gene is TRBV5-6, the J gene TRBJ1-6, with TRBD1 matching 7 bases. CDR1 is SGHDT, CDR2 YYEEEE, per germline. Unmatched junction bases numbered 8, after V lost 4 bases and J lost 10 bases. The CDR3 loop spans 14 amino acids. DNA of the CDR3: TGTGCCAGCAGCCAAGTCGACAGGGAATCACCCCTCCACTTT. Residues: CASSQVDRESPLHF.

J is TRBJ2-2 and V is TRBV5-6; 9 nucleotides agree with TRBD2. V lost 5 bases, J lost 6 bases, and 5 bases stayed unmatched. The germline V gene encodes CDR1 SGHDT and CDR2 YYEEEE. The CDR3 length is 14 residues. CDR3 region: CASRGTSFAGELFF. The CDR3 nucleotides read TGTGCCAGCAGGGGGACTAGCTTTGCCGGGGAGCTGTTTTTT. The full variable domain, with the rest looked up from reference TRBV5-6 and TRBJ2-2, is DAGVTQSPTHLIKTRGQQVTLRCSPKSGHDTVSWYQQALGQGPQFIFQYYEEEERQRGNFPDRFSGHQFPNYSSELNVNALLLGDSALYLCASRGTSFAGELFFGEGSRLTVL.

V is TRBV19 and J is TRBJ1-2; D is possibly TRBD1 (5 bases). With 5 bases removed from V and 3 bases from J, the gap between germline ends came to 16 bases. Germline V gene data show CDR1 as LNHDA and CDR2 as SQIVND (reference sequence). This CDR3 is built from 15 residues. This chain's CDR3 is CASSVGPGAHYGYTF. The CDR3 DNA is TGTGCCAGTAGTGTCGGACCCGGGGCCCACTATGGCTACACCTTC.

This sequence joins TRBV2 and TRBJ1-1, with unresolved D. Trimming stripped 9 bases from V and 4 bases from J, with 15 bases between. The germline V gene encodes CDR1 SNHLY and CDR2 FYNNEI. The CDR3 runs 13 residues. CDR3 protein: CASIWGVRTEAFF. The DNA of the CDR3 is TGTGCCAGTATCTGGGGAGTCCGCACTGAAGCTTTCTTT.

This clone occurred once. The V and J genes are TRBV5-4 and TRBJ2-2, with D tentatively TRBD1 or TRBD2 (5 bases each). The germline V and J ends were trimmed by 4 bases and 6 bases, with 16 bases remaining between them. From germline, CDR1 is SGHNT and CDR2 YYREEE (reference sequence). CDR3 size: 15 residues. In DNA form, the CDR3 reads TGTGCCAGCAGCCCACCGGGGCTAGGGGCCGGGGAGCTGTTTTTT. Amino acid sequence: CASSPPGLGAGELFF.

This clone was seen once. The chain uses TRBV19 and TRBJ2-3; D may correspond to TRBD1 or TRBD2 (5 bases each). The length of the CDR3 is 15 residues. V dropped 8 bases and J dropped 0 bases, with 15 bases sitting between them. Germline V CDR1 and CDR2: LNHDA, SQIVND (reference sequence). The CDR3 region is CASSGASPSTDTQYF. The CDR3 bases are TGTGCCAGTTCTGGGGCTAGCCCGAGCACAGATACGCAGTATTTT.

J is TRBJ2-2 and V is TRBV28; D gene uncertain. This CDR3 region has 14 residues. V dropped 3 bases and J dropped 7 bases, with 12 bases sitting between them. Germline CDR1 and CDR2: MDHEN and SYDVKM. CDR3 sequence reads: CASSLETLGGELFF. CDR3 bases: TGTGCCAGCAGTTTGGAGACTTTAGGCGGGGAGCTGTTTTTT. Based on the CDR3 plus reference TRBV28 and TRBJ2-2, the full variable domain is DVKVTQSSRYLVKRTGEKVFLECVQDMDHENMFWYRQDPGLGLRLIYFSYDVKMKEKGDIPEGYSVSREKKERFSLILESASTNQTSMYLCASSLETLGGELFFGEGSRLTVL.

This clone occurred a few times. This sequence joins TRBV19 and TRBJ2-4, with D possibly being TRBD1 (5 bases). The V gene lost 1 base and the J gene lost 1 base, with 5 bases spanning the gap. The CDR3 totals 14 residues. The germline CDR1 and CDR2 sequences are LNHDA and SQIVND (reference sequence). In nucleotides, the CDR3 is TGTGCCAGTAGTATAGGGGGCGCCAAAAACATTCAGTACTTC. Translated, it gives CASSIGGAKNIQYF.

The chain employs TRBV18 and TRBJ2-2, with D possibly matching TRBD2 (5 bases). V was cut by 2 bases and J by 7 bases, with 17 bases left in between. The CDR3 consists of 16 residues. The germline CDR1 and CDR2 sequences are KGHSH and LQKENI. The CDR3 DNA is TGTGCCAGCTCACCAATAAGTAGAGGGAGCGACGGGGAGCTGTTTTTT. This encodes CASSPISRGSDGELFF.

Turning to this clone: Other DNA sequences of this sample code for an identical CDR3. J is TRBJ2-7 and V is TRBV6-1; D gene unclear. Germline V gene sequence: CDR1 MNHNS, CDR2 SASEGT. The CDR3 loop spans 10 amino acids. V was cut by 5 bases and J by 4 bases, with 3 bases left in between. CDR3 in amino acids: CASSIYEQYF. The CDR3 DNA reads as TGTGCCAGCAGTATATACGAGCAGTACTTC.

The chain couples TRBV6-1 to TRBJ1-6, with a weak D call TRBD1 (6 bases). Germline V gene sequence: CDR1 MNHNS, CDR2 SASEGT. The CDR3 length is 14 residues. V was clipped by 6 bases and J by 6 bases, with 12 bases between them. In nucleotides, the CDR3 is TGTGCCAGCAGGCCAGGGGCGGCTAATTCACCCCTCCACTTT. This translates into CASRPGAANSPLHF.

CDR3 in DNA: TGTGCCAGCAGCTTGGGGTCCCTTTCCTACAATGAGCAGTTCTTC. Amino acids: CASSLGSLSYNEQFF. The V call is TRBV11-2, the J call TRBJ2-1, with D uncertain. Germline CDR1 and CDR2: SGHAT and FQNNGV. The CDR3 contains 15 residues. V shed 3 bases and J shed 1 base, with 10 bases lying between them.

In its sample, this clone was seen a few times. This chain uses TRBV18 with TRBJ1-1; D may be TRBD1 (5 bases). The CDR3 length is 14 residues. Germline V CDR1 and CDR2: KGHSH, LQKENI. The V and J ends lost 4 bases and 1 base respectively, with 10 bases between them. The CDR3: CASSLTGGNTEAFF. CDR3 DNA: TGTGCCAGCTCACTGACTGGGGGGAACACTGAAGCTTTCTTT.

V is TRBV6-5 and J is TRBJ2-3; D remains ambiguous. Germline lookup yields CDR1 MNHEY and CDR2 SVGAGI. The CDR3 sequence is 11 residues long. Trimming removed 7 bases from V and 1 base from J, with 3 bases in between. CDR3: CASTGTDTQYF. The CDR3 region has the DNA TGTGCCAGCACTGGCACAGATACGCAGTATTTT.

This clone was observed a handful of times. This rearrangement joins TRBV5-1 to TRBJ1-1; TRBD1 aligns across 7 bases. This CDR3 contains 17 residues. V trimming: 4 bases; J trimming: 4 bases; junction bases outside the gene matches: 16. CDR1 and CDR2 from the germline V gene are SGHRS and YFSETQ. The CDR3 spells CASSPGQLSSRGTEAFF. The DNA for the CDR3 is TGCGCCAGCAGCCCGGGACAGTTAAGTTCCCGCGGCACTGAAGCTTTCTTT.

V is TRBV5-1 and J is TRBJ2-7, with 10 nucleotides matching TRBD2. Germline V gene lookup returns CDR1 SGHRS and CDR2 YFSETQ. The junction had 6 bases not matched to a gene; V was cut back by 0 bases and J by 0 bases. This CDR3 is built from 17 residues. This CDR3 reads CASSLGGLAVTSYEQYF. The CDR3 bases are TGCGCCAGCAGCTTGGGAGGACTAGCGGTTACCTCCTACGAGCAGTACTTC.

This chain links TRBV5-4 with TRBJ1-2; 7 bases are a match to TRBD1. Trimming removed 4 bases from V and 8 bases from J; junction bases left unmatched: 14. This CDR3 region has 15 residues. Germline-derived CDR1 and CDR2 are SGHNT and YYREEE (reference sequence). As DNA, the CDR3 is TGTGCCAGCAGCCCGGACCCGTGGACAGGAGGAGGCTACACCTTC. It specifies CASSPDPWTGGGYTF. Looking up the rest from reference TRBV5-4 and TRBJ1-2 gives the full variable domain: ETGVTQSPTHLIKTRGQQVTLRCSSQSGHNTVSWYQQALGQGPQFIFQYYREEENGRGNFPPRFSGLQFPNYSSELNVNALELDDSALYLCASSPDPWTGGGYTFGSGTRLTVV.

The V call is TRBV4-2, the J call TRBJ1-5, with D unresolved. The CDR3 runs 13 residues. Trimming removed 0 bases from V and 5 bases from J, with 5 bases in between. Germline V gene data show CDR1 as LGHNA and CDR2 as YNFKEQ. This CDR3 reads CASSQDRHQPQHF. The CDR3 nucleotides are TGTGCCAGCAGCCAAGATCGACATCAGCCCCAGCATTTT.

CDR3 sequence: CASSFPVLLQAHTDTQYF. The CDR3 DNA follows: TGTGCCAGCAGCTTTCCAGTCCTCCTCCAAGCCCACACAGATACGCAGTATTTT. J is TRBJ2-3 and V is TRBV5-6, with unresolved D. This CDR3 contains 18 residues. V was cut by 2 bases and J by 2 bases, with 21 bases left in between. The germline gives CDR1 SGHDT, CDR2 YYEEEE.

J is TRBJ2-5 and V is TRBV18; weak D call: TRBD1 (5 bases). The V and J ends lost 3 bases and 1 base respectively, with 12 bases between them. Germline CDR1 and CDR2: KGHSH and LQKENI. The CDR3 is 15 residues long. CDR3 DNA: TGTGCCAGCTCACCTTCAACAGGCTTCCAAGAGACCCAGTACTTC. The encoded protein is CASSPSTGFQETQYF. Complete variable domain (other parts from reference TRBV18 and TRBJ2-5): NAGVMQNPRHLVRRRGQEARLRCSPMKGHSHVYWYRQLPEEGLKFMVYLQKENIIDESGMPKERFSAEFPKEGPSILRIQQVVRGDSAAYFCASSPSTGFQETQYFGPGTRLLVL.

The chain couples TRBV28 to TRBJ1-1; 10 bases fit TRBD1. The junction had 8 bases not matched to a gene; V was cut back by 4 bases and J by 6 bases. There are 15 residues in the CDR3. Germline V gene lookup returns CDR1 MDHEN and CDR2 SYDVKM. CDR3 nucleotide sequence: TGTGCCAGCAGTTCATCCTTAGGACAGGGGGCTGAAGCTTTCTTT. Its protein product is CASSSSLGQGAEAFF.

The V and J genes are TRBV19 and TRBJ2-1; TRBD1 agrees at 11 bases. The CDR3 has 14 amino acids. Germline CDR1 and CDR2: LNHDA and SQIVND (reference sequence). Losses at the gene ends were 5 bases for V and 7 bases for J; bases not matched to a gene: 4. CDR3 DNA: TGTGCCAGTAGTTTGGACAGGGGGCATAATGAGCAGTTCTTC. Protein sequence: CASSLDRGHNEQFF.

CDR3 protein: CASSVGSAGGRYQETQYF. The DNA for the CDR3 is TGTGCCAGCAGCGTAGGTTCAGCGGGGGGTCGTTACCAAGAGACCCAGTACTTC. V is TRBV9 and J is TRBJ2-5, with 9 bases fitting TRBD2. The germline gives CDR1 SGDLS, CDR2 YYNGEE. The CDR3 consists of 18 residues. V lost 0 bases and J lost 0; bases outside the gene matches: 9.

CDR3 loop: CASSNGGPKETQYF. The CDR3 coding sequence is TGTGCCAGTAGTAACGGGGGCCCCAAAGAGACCCAGTACTTC. The V gene is TRBV19, the J gene TRBJ2-5; D may be TRBD1 or TRBD2 (6 bases each). Between the trimmed V and J ends, which lost 4 bases and 3 bases, there was a span of 12 bases. The germline CDR1 and CDR2 sequences are LNHDA and SQIVND (reference sequence). This CDR3 has 14 residues.

CDR3 nucleotide sequence: TGTGCCAGCAGCCCCTCAGCGGCGAACACCGGGGAGCTGTTTTTT. Protein sequence: CASSPSAANTGELFF. The chain carries TRBV13 and TRBJ2-2, with D tentatively TRBD2 (5 bases). The germline V and J ends were trimmed by 5 bases and 0 bases, with 10 bases remaining between them. This CDR3 comprises 15 residues. Germline CDR1 and CDR2: PRHDT and FYEKMQ (reference sequence).

As concerns this clone: The same CDR3 is also encoded by other DNA sequences in this sample. This rearrangement joins TRBV30 to TRBJ2-7; no clear D gene. Germline lookup yields CDR1 GTSNPN and CDR2 SVGIG (reference sequence). The CDR3 runs 12 residues. Between the trimmed V and J ends, which lost 8 bases and 3 bases, there was a span of 14 bases. This CDR3 reads CAATGLDYEQYF. The CDR3 nucleotides are TGTGCCGCGACGGGCCTGGACTACGAGCAGTACTTC.

This clone was found once. The CDR3 nucleotides read TGTGCCAGCAGTCCGACGACCGACAGGGGTAATGAGCAGTTCTTC. This sequence encodes CASSPTTDRGNEQFF. The rearrangement joins TRBV28 to TRBJ2-1; 8 nucleotides align to TRBD1. Germline CDR1 is MDHEN and CDR2 is SYDVKM. The V gene end was trimmed by 5 bases and the J gene end by 7 bases; junction bases not matched to a gene: 10. The CDR3 has 15 amino acids.